These T cell receptor beta chains were read from a single sample in a study of blood T cell repertoires in COVID-19. The assay was immunoSEQ multiplex PCR, and TCRdb's table has in-frame clones only and misses some. The sample has 100,000 to 150,000 clones, 84% seen once; the top ten hold roughly an eighth. Material: peripheral blood. These receptors originate from a woman aged 25 to 39 who had recovered from COVID-19. CDR3s include the opening cysteine and the closing phenylalanine or tryptophan. The D gene is left open where the match is weak. Only part of the rows carry a size: once, few, many, or a class if the clone is expanded.

D gene	V gene	J gene	clone size	CDR3 protein	CDR3 DNA
TRBD2	TRBV11-3	TRBJ2-2	NA	CASSIGLAVNTGELFF	TGTGCCAGCAGCATCGGACTAGCGGTTAACACCGGGGAGCTGTTTTTT
NA	TRBV14	TRBJ2-7	few	CASSPGTYGYEQYF	TGTGCCAGCAGCCCCGGGACTTACGGCTACGAGCAGTACTTC
TRBD2	TRBV7-3	TRBJ2-3	NA	CASSPRGLGTDTQYF	TGTGCCAGCAGCCCAAGAGGACTAGGGACAGATACGCAGTATTTT
NA	TRBV7-9	TRBJ1-1	NA	CASSLVGGTTEAFF	TGTGCCAGCAGCTTAGTGGGGGGAACCACTGAAGCTTTCTTT
NA	TRBV5-4	TRBJ1-1	NA	CASSLRRGSLTEAFF	TGTGCCAGCAGCCTAAGAAGGGGGAGTCTCACTGAAGCTTTCTTT
NA	TRBV5-6	TRBJ2-7	NA	CASSLRRVEQYF	TGTGCCAGCAGCTTGAGGAGGGTCGAGCAGTACTTC
TRBD1	TRBV14	TRBJ1-6	once	CASSRGQTFSPLHF	TGTGCCAGCAGCCGGGGACAGACCTTTTCACCCCTCCACTTT
TRBD1	TRBV7-2	TRBJ1-1	NA	CASSYTGTANTEAFF	TGTGCCAGCAGTTATACCGGGACAGCTAACACTGAAGCTTTCTTT
NA	TRBV5-8	TRBJ2-5	NA	CASSLGRGSRETQYF	TGTGCCAGCAGCTTGGGTAGGGGCTCCAGGGAGACCCAGTACTTC
TRBD1	TRBV18	TRBJ1-2	NA	CASSPGQGSYGYTF	TGTGCCAGCTCACCGGGACAGGGTTCCTATGGCTACACCTTC
NA	TRBV2	TRBJ2-6	NA	CASSEEVGTSGANVLTF	TGTGCCAGCAGTGAAGAGGTAGGGACTTCTGGGGCCAACGTCCTGACTTTC
TRBD2	TRBV5-1	TRBJ2-3	NA	CASSLETSGGPTDTQYF	TGCGCCAGCAGCTTGGAGACTAGCGGGGGCCCCACAGATACGCAGTATTTT
NA	TRBV15	TRBJ1-6	NA	CATSRVREGPVNSPLHF	TGTGCCACCAGCAGAGTCAGGGAAGGTCCGGTCAATTCACCCCTCCACTTT
TRBD2	TRBV12-3/TRBV12-4	TRBJ2-1	once	CASRMVGGDEQFF	TGTGCCAGCAGGATGGTCGGGGGGGATGAGCAGTTCTTC
NA	TRBV5-6	TRBJ2-5	NA	CASSDGQLYDQYF	TGTGCCAGCAGCGATGGACAGCTATATGACCAGTACTTC
TRBD2	TRBV6-2/TRBV6-3	TRBJ2-1	NA	CASSSAGGYNEQFF	TGTGCCAGCAGTTCCGCGGGGGGGTACAATGAGCAGTTCTTC
TRBD1	TRBV6-2/TRBV6-3	TRBJ1-3	NA	CASSLDRAHSGNTIYF	TGTGCCAGCAGCCTCGACAGGGCCCACTCTGGAAACACCATATATTTT
TRBD2	TRBV18	TRBJ2-2	few	CASSLPLTSGNTGELFF	TGTGCCAGCTCATTACCGTTGACTAGCGGGAACACCGGGGAGCTGTTTTTT
TRBD1	TRBV18	TRBJ1-6	NA	CASSPETGVNSPLHF	TGTGCCAGCTCACCCGAGACAGGGGTAAATTCACCCCTCCACTTT
NA	TRBV7-6	TRBJ1-5	NA	CASSCVSVGGYSNQPQHF	TGTGCCAGCAGCTGCGTTAGCGTCGGGGGTTATAGCAATCAGCCCCAGCATTTT
TRBD1	TRBV2	TRBJ2-5	NA	CARSKGQEETQYF	TGTGCCAGAAGTAAAGGACAGGAAGAGACCCAGTACTTC
NA	TRBV27	TRBJ2-7	NA	CASSFTGTSYEQYF	TGTGCCAGCAGTTTTACGGGGACTTCCTACGAGCAGTACTTC
TRBD2	TRBV5-4	TRBJ2-2	NA	CASSLTSGNTGELFF	TGTGCCAGCAGCCTCACTAGCGGCAACACCGGGGAGCTGTTTTTT
TRBD1	TRBV19	TRBJ1-3	NA	CASSIGTGPGNTIYF	TGTGCCAGTAGTATTGGGACAGGGCCTGGAAACACCATATATTTT
TRBD1	TRBV13	TRBJ1-2	NA	CASSLLDPGQGLGYTF	TGTGCCAGCAGCTTGTTAGACCCGGGACAGGGTCTTGGCTACACCTTC
TRBD2	TRBV2	TRBJ2-5	NA	CASSLSGGRGETQYF	TGTGCCAGCAGCCTCAGCGGGGGCCGGGGGGAGACCCAGTACTTC
TRBD1	TRBV5-6	TRBJ2-2	NA	CASSLGDRGHGELFF	TGTGCCAGCAGCTTGGGGGACAGGGGGCACGGGGAGCTGTTTTTT
NA	TRBV7-9	TRBJ2-1	NA	CASSLVGREQFF	TGTGCCAGCAGCTTAGTCGGCAGGGAGCAGTTCTTC
TRBD1	TRBV5-8	TRBJ1-1	few	CASRRRDRGVNTEAFF	TGTGCCAGCAGAAGGAGGGACAGGGGGGTGAACACTGAAGCTTTCTTT
NA	TRBV4-1	TRBJ2-3	NA	CASSQQDTQYF	TGCGCCAGCAGCCAACAAGATACGCAGTATTTT